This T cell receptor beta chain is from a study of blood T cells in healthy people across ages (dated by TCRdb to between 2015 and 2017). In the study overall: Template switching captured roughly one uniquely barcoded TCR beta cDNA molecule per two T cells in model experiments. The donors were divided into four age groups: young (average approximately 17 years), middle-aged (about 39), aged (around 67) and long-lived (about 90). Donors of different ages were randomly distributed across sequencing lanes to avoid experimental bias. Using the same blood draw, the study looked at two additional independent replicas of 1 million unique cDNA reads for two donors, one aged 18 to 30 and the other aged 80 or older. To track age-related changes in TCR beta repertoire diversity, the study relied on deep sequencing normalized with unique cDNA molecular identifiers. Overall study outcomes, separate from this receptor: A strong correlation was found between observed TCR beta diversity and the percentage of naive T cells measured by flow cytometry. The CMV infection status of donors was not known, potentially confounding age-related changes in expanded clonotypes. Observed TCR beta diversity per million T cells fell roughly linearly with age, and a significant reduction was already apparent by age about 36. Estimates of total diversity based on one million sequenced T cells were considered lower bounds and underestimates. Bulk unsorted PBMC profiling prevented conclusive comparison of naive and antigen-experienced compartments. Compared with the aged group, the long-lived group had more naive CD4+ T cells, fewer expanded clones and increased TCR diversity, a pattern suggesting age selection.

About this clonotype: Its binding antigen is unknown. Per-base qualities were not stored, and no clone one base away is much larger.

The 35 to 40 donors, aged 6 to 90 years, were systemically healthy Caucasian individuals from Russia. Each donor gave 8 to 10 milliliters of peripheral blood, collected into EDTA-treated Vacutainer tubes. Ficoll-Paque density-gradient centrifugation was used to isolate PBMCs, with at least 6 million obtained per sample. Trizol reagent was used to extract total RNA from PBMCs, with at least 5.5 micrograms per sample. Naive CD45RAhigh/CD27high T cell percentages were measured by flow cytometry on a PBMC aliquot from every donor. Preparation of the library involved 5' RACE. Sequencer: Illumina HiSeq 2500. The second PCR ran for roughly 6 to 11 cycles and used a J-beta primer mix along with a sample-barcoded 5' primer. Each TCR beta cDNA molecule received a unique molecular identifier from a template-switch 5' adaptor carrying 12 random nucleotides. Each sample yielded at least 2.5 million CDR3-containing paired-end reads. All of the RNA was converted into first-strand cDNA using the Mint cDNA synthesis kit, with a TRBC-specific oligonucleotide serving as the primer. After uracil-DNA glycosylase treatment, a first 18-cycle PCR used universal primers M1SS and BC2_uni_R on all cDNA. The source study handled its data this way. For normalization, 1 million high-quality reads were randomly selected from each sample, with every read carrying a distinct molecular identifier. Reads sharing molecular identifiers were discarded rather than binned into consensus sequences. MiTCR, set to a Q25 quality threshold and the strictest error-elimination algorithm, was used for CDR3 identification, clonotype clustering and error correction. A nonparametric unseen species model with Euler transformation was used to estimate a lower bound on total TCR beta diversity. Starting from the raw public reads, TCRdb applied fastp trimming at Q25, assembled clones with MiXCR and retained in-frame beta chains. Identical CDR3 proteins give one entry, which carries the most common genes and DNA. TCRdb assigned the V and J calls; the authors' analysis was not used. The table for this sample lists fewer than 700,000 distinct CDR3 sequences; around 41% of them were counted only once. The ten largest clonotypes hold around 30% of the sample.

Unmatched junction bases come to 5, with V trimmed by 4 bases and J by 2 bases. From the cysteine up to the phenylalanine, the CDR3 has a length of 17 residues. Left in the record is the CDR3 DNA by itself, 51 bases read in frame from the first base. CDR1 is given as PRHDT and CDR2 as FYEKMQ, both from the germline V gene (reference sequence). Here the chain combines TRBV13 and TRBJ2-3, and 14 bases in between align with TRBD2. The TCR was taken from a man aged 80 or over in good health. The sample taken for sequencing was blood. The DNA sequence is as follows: TGTGCCAGCAGCTCGGGGACTAGCGGGGGCAACACAGATACGCAGTATTTT. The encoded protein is CASSSGTSGGNTDTQYF.